The clone carrying this T cell receptor beta chain has a handful of counts. The antigen is not known. The entry originates in a study of T-cell reconstitution after alpha-beta-depleted transplantation in children. Findings and caveats of the study: T-cell counts and diversity at one year following transplant were attributed mainly to newly produced T cells. Where some patients showed high TCRbeta diversity at day 60, it came from recipient T cells and thymic progenitors that had survived.

This CDR3 spans 14 amino acids. The germline V and J ends were trimmed by 5 bases and 6 bases, with 14 bases remaining between them. Germline V gene data show CDR1 as SEHNR and CDR2 as FQNEAQ (reference sequence). Unique molecular identifiers were incorporated during preparation of the TCRbeta library. TCRdb itself ran the PCR reads through MiXCR, one entry per CDR3 protein. In the table there are about 440,000 distinct CDR3 sequences, 43% of which are singletons. Sequencing was performed on PBMCs, taken before TCRalphabeta/CD19-depleted stem cell transplant. The rearrangement links TRBV7-9 to TRBJ1-5; D perhaps matches TRBD1 (5 bases). This TCR was recovered from a girl aged 2-10 years with aplastic anemia, due to receive a stem cell transplant. The CDR3 spells CASSPGGAGQPQHF. The DNA for the CDR3 is TGTGCCAGCAGCCCAGGCGGGGCCGGTCAGCCCCAGCATTTT.